Here is one T cell receptor (beta chain) with its context. TCRdb independently ran MiXCR on the RT-PCR reads; one entry per CDR3 protein. This sample has hundreds of thousands of distinct CDR3 sequences, with around 16% found just once. The sample comes from a study of patients and donors after allogeneic stem cell transplantation. The ends were cut back, 0 bases at V and 1 base at J, with 9 bases in the middle. The CDR3 is 15 amino acids. V is TRBV12-3 or TRBV12-4 and J is TRBJ2-5, with a possible D match to TRBD2 (5 bases). The TCR was taken from a human donor who was either an allogeneic HSCT recipient or a stem cell or donor lymphocyte infusion donor (not recorded which). It is not recorded whose cells these are; they may come from a transplant donor. Material for sequencing was blood, either unsorted or a sorted T cell fraction (not recorded which). The CDR3 reads CASSLAEASQETQYF. CDR3 in DNA: TGTGCCAGCAGTTTAGCGGAGGCTAGCCAAGAGACCCAGTACTTC.